This T cell receptor beta chain was captured in a study of blood T cell repertoires in COVID-19. Trimming cost V 5 bases and J 7 bases; bases outside gene matches: 19. Germline V CDR1 and CDR2: MNHEY, SMNVEV (reference sequence). The length of the CDR3 is 17 residues. Sequencing was performed with immunoSEQ multiplex PCR; in TCRdb, only in-frame clones are kept and a portion is missing. The repertoire consists of more than 60,000 clones, with about 88% occurring once and the leading ten covering approximately 5.8%. The sample comprised peripheral blood. V usage is TRBV27 and J usage is TRBJ2-7, with 8 bases identical to TRBD1. The receptor's source is a man older than 75 with COVID-19, enrolled during active disease. CDR3 residues: CASSKLYGTGPREEQYF. The CDR3 DNA sequence: TGTGCCAGCAGTAAGCTCTACGGGACAGGACCTCGGGAGGAGCAGTACTTC.